This T cell receptor beta chain comes out of a study of shared clonotypes between healthy human individuals. Using immunoSEQ multiplex PCR, the repertoire was profiled, and TCRdb retains in-frame clones only, with some absent. The sample holds over a million clones, about 77% seen once. The V end lost 3 bases, the J end lost 10 bases, and 6 bases lay between the germline ends. This CDR3 has 11 amino acids. Germline V gene sequence: CDR1 MNHEY, CDR2 SMNVEV (reference sequence). Each of the donors was a healthy adult who was HIV-negative and had not had a recent acute infection or vaccination. The V call is TRBV27, the J call TRBJ1-4; D may be TRBD1 (5 bases). This sequence originates from a man younger than 35 in good health. Sequencing was carried out using memory CD4+ T cells sorted from blood. Documented subset: CD45RA-negative fraction. CDR3 in amino acids: CASSFGGKLFF. The CDR3 coding sequence is TGTGCCAGCAGTTTCGGGGGAAAACTGTTTTTT.